Each of the 15 T cell receptor beta chains below was sequenced from the same sample in a study of glioma-infiltrating T cells after dendritic cell vaccination (dated by TCRdb to 2016 to 2018). Library preparation was by the immunoSEQ multiplex PCR assay. TCRdb took over this immuneACCESS table, retaining in-frame rearrangements with V and J assigned. Such tables are incomplete; in checked studies, under half of the missing clones stem from an unresolved V gene, and the remainder is unexplained. The sample table holds 80,000 to 95,000 clones, of which 75% to 90% were seen once. The ten biggest clones cover under 8.5% of the sample. The time point label for this specimen denotes: after dendritic cell vaccination, including at tumor progression/relapse. Sequences were derived from blood, sampled after dendritic cell vaccination. These receptors were collected from a human donor with glioblastoma.

This clone came up a few times. The J gene is TRBJ1-6, the V gene TRBV5-6; unclear D gene. Germline V gene sequence: CDR1 SGHDT, CDR2 YYEEEE. Trimming pared 2 bases from V and 9 bases from J, leaving 12 bases between. The CDR3 spans 14 residues. The DNA for the CDR3 is TGTGCCAGCAGCTTTATACAGTCCAGTTCACCCCTCCACTTT. As protein: CASSFIQSSSPLHF.

This rearrangement joins TRBV5-1 to TRBJ2-7; 10 nucleotides align to TRBD1. The CDR3 sequence is 15 residues long. V gave up 0 bases and J gave up 4 bases; unmatched junction bases: 4. Germline CDR1 SGHRS, CDR2 YFSETQ. The CDR3 spells CASSLVSGQGYEQYF. The CDR3, as DNA: TGCGCCAGCAGCTTGGTTTCGGGACAGGGGTACGAGCAGTACTTC. The whole variable domain, filled in from reference TRBV5-1 and TRBJ2-7, reads KAGVTQTPRYLIKTRGQQVTLSCSPISGHRSVSWYQQTPGQGLQFLFEYFSETQRNKGNFPGRFSGRQFSNSRSEMNVSTLELGDSALYLCASSLVSGQGYEQYFGPGTRLTVT.

The V gene is TRBV19, the J gene TRBJ1-1; D is unresolved. V was clipped by 5 bases and J by 0 bases, with 7 bases between them. Germline V gene data show CDR1 as LNHDA and CDR2 as SQIVND (reference sequence). The CDR3 covers 13 residues. The CDR3: CASSVTVNTEAFF. The CDR3, as DNA: TGTGCCAGTAGTGTTACAGTGAACACTGAAGCTTTCTTT. Drawing the rest from reference TRBV19 and TRBJ1-1, the complete variable domain is DGGITQSPKYLFRKEGQNVTLSCEQNLNHDAMYWYRQDPGQGLRLIYYSQIVNDFQKGDIAEGYSVSREKKESFPLTVTSAQKNPTAFYLCASSVTVNTEAFFGQGTRLTVV.

Of note for this clone: The sample contains more than one DNA sequence encoding this CDR3. The J gene is TRBJ2-3, the V gene TRBV9; 8 bases agree with TRBD2. V was pared by 0 bases and J by 1 base, with 1 base of the junction left unmatched. The CDR3 covers 15 residues. CDR1 is SGDLS and CDR2 is YYNGEE in the germline V gene. The CDR3 is CASSVAGGGTDTQYF. CDR3 in DNA: TGTGCCAGCAGCGTAGCGGGGGGGGGCACAGATACGCAGTATTTT.

This chain connects TRBV5-7 to TRBJ1-5, with 7 bases lining up with TRBD1. TRBV5-7 counts as an open reading frame of uncertain function. V was pared by 5 bases and J by 2 bases, with 13 bases of the junction left unmatched. The CDR3 loop spans 17 amino acids. The DNA for the CDR3 is TGTGCCAGCAGGCCCAACACGGGGACAGTTGGCAATCAGCCCCAGCATTTT. The encoded protein is CASRPNTGTVGNQPQHF.

This chain joins TRBV6-1 and TRBJ1-2; the D gene is possibly TRBD1 (5 bases). Germline-derived CDR1 and CDR2 are MNHNS and SASEGT. Trimming left V 3 bases short and J 4 bases short, with 9 bases between. The CDR3 covers 13 residues. The DNA for the CDR3 is TGTGCCAGCAGTGAGTTAGGGGTCTATGGCTACACCTTC. As protein: CASSELGVYGYTF.

The chain links TRBV15 to TRBJ1-2; 9 nucleotides match TRBD1. The germline V gene encodes CDR1 LNHNV and CDR2 YYDKDF (reference sequence). The CDR3 totals 15 residues. Trimming at V came to 1 base and at J to 1 base, leaving 1 base not matched to a gene. CDR3 residues: CATSRGTGVNYGYTF. CDR3 nucleotides: TGTGCCACCAGCAGAGGGACAGGGGTTAACTATGGCTACACCTTC.

The genes are TRBV14 and TRBJ1-2; 9 nucleotides match TRBD1. Germline V gene sequence: CDR1 SGHDN, CDR2 FVKESK. The CDR3 contains 17 residues. Trimming removed 4 bases from V and 4 bases from J; junction bases left unmatched: 13. The CDR3 reads CASSRDNGQGWLYGYTF. The CDR3 nucleotides are TGTGCCAGCAGCCGAGATAATGGACAGGGGTGGCTCTATGGCTACACCTTC.

The chain combines TRBV19 with TRBJ2-6, with a weak D call TRBD1 (6 bases). Germline values: CDR1 LNHDA, CDR2 SQIVND (reference sequence). Trimming left V 4 bases short and J 2 bases short, with 12 bases between. The CDR3 runs 16 residues. The CDR3 DNA sequence: TGTGCCAGTAGTACCCCGACAGGTGCTGGGGCCAACGTCCTGACTTTC. As protein: CASSTPTGAGANVLTF.

This chain uses TRBV2 with TRBJ2-7; TRBD1 is a possible D gene (9 bases). The CDR3 covers 16 residues. Trimming shortened V by 8 bases and J by 2 bases, and 22 bases separated the two germline ends. Germline V lookup: CDR1 SNHLY, CDR2 FYNNEI. The CDR3 loop is CASSGGGQGSPYEQYF. The CDR3, as DNA: TGTGCCAGCTCCGGGGGGGGACAGGGTAGCCCCTACGAGCAGTACTTC.

V usage is TRBV19 and J usage is TRBJ2-7; TRBD1 matches at 11 bases. This CDR3 is 17 amino acids long. After removal of 1 base from V and 1 base from J, the junction contained 6 bases not matched to a gene. The germline V gene encodes CDR1 LNHDA and CDR2 SQIVND (reference sequence). The CDR3 reads CASSIAMGQGDSYEQYF. CDR3 bases: TGTGCCAGTAGTATAGCAATGGGACAGGGGGATTCCTACGAGCAGTACTTC.

This clone has a single count. The chain uses TRBV7-6 and TRBJ2-2; TRBD2 agrees at 7 bases. CDR3 length: 18 residues. Per germline, CDR1 SGHVS and CDR2 FNYEAQ. V lost 2 bases and J lost 1; bases outside the gene matches: 10. The CDR3 loop is CASSLTRHGGGNTGELFF. CDR3 in DNA: TGTGCCAGCAGCTTAACCCGACACGGCGGGGGGAACACCGGGGAGCTGTTTTTT.

The rearrangement uses TRBV7-2 and TRBJ2-1, with 7 bases lining up with TRBD1. The CDR3 is made up of 14 amino acids. V gave up 5 bases and J gave up 8 bases; unmatched junction bases: 9. Germline V gives CDR1 SGHTA, CDR2 FQGNSA. CDR3 amino acids: CASSEQGMADEQFF. The CDR3 bases are TGTGCCAGCAGCGAACAGGGGATGGCCGATGAGCAGTTCTTC. Full variable domain (outside the CDR3, taken from reference TRBV7-2 and TRBJ2-1): GAGVSQSPSNKVTEKGKDVELRCDPISGHTALYWYRQSLGQGLEFLIYFQGNSAPDKSGLPSDRFSAERTGGSVSTLTIQRTQQEDSAVYLCASSEQGMADEQFFGPGTRLTVL.

The V gene is TRBV29-1, the J gene TRBJ1-1, with 10 positions matching TRBD1. In germline, CDR1 is SQVTM, CDR2 ANQGSEA. V lost 8 bases, J lost 4 bases, and 10 bases stayed unmatched. This CDR3 has 14 residues. CDR3 in amino acids: CSTQIDRGLTEAFF. CDR3 DNA: TGCAGCACTCAAATAGACAGGGGGCTCACTGAAGCTTTCTTT. The full variable domain, completed using reference TRBV29-1 and TRBJ1-1, is SAVISQKPSRDICQRGTSLTIQCQVDSQVTMMFWYRQQPGQSLTLIATANQGSEATYESGFVIDKFPISRPNLTFSTLTVSNMSPEDSSIYLCSTQIDRGLTEAFFGQGTRLTVV.

In its sample, this clone was seen once. The V call is TRBV7-9, the J call TRBJ1-4, with a tentative D call TRBD1 (5 bases). The CDR3 has 15 residues. Germline V gives CDR1 SEHNR, CDR2 FQNEAQ (reference sequence). V was pared by 5 bases and J by 5 bases, with 15 bases between. CDR3 bases: TGTGCCAGCAGCGCTCCGGGACTCGCAAATGAAAAACTGTTTTTT. Amino acids: CASSAPGLANEKLFF. Variable domain in full (rest from reference TRBV7-9 and TRBJ1-4): DTGVSQNPRHKITKRGQNVTFRCDPISEHNRLYWYRQTLGQGPEFLTYFQNEAQLEKSRLLSDRFSAERPKGSFSTLEIQRTEQGDSAMYLCASSAPGLANEKLFFGSGTQLSVL.